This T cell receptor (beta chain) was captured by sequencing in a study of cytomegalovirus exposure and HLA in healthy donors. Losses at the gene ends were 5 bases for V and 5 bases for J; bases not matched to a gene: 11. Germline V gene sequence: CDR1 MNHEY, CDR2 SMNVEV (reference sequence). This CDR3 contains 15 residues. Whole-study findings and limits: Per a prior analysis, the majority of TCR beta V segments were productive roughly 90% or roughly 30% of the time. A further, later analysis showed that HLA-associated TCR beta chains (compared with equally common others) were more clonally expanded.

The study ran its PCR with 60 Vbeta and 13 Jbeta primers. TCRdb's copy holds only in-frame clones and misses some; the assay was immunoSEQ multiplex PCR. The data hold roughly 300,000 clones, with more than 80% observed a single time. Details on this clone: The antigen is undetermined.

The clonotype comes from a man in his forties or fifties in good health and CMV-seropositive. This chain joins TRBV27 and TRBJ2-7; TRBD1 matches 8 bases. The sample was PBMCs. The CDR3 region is CASSRRGRSPHEQYF. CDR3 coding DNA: TGTGCCAGCAGTCGCAGGGGGCGTTCGCCCCACGAGCAGTACTTC.